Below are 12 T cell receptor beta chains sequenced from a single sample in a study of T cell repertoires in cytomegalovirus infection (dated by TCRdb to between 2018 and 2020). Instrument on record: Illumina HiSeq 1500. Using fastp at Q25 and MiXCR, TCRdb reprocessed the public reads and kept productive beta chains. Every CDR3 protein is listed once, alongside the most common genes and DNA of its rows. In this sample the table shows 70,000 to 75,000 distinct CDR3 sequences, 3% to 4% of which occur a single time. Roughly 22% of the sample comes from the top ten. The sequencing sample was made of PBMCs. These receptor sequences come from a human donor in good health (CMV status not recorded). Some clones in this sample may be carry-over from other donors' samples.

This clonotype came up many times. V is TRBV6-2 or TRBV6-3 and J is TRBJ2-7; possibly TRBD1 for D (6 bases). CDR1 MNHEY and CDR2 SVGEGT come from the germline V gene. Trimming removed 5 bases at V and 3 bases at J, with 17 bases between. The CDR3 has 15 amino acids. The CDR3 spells CASSPATGIIYEQYF. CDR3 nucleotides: TGTGCCAGCAGTCCGGCGACAGGTATAATCTACGAGCAGTACTTC.

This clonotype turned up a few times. This chain's CDR3 is CASGEGRGRATGANVLTF. The CDR3 DNA reads as TGTGCCAGCGGAGAAGGGCGCGGGAGGGCCACTGGGGCCAACGTCCTGACTTTC. The chain is built from TRBV7-8 and TRBJ2-6, with 9 positions matching TRBD2. The V gene's germline CDR1 is SGHVS and CDR2 FQNEAQ. Trimming at V came to 8 bases and at J to 2 bases, leaving 13 bases not matched to a gene. The CDR3 sequence is 18 residues long.

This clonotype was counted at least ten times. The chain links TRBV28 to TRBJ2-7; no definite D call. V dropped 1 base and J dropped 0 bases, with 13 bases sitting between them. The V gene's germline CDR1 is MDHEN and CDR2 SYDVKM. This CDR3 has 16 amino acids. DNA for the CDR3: TGTGCCAGCAGTTTATACGTCAGGTCCTCCTCCTACGAGCAGTACTTC. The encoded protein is CASSLYVRSSSYEQYF.

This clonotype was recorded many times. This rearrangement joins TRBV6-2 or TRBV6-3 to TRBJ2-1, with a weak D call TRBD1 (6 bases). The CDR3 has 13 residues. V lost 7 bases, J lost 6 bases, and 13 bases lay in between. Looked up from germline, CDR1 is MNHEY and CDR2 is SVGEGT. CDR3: CASNTGTFNEQFF. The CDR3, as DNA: TGTGCCAGCAATACCGGGACATTCAATGAGCAGTTCTTC.

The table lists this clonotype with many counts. The CDR3 reads CASIGRRGTGGQPQHF. Written as DNA, the CDR3 is TGTGCCAGCATCGGTAGAAGAGGGACAGGGGGCCAGCCCCAGCATTTT. The chain links TRBV7-4 to TRBJ1-5; 12 bases agree with TRBD1. Trimming took 7 bases from V and 7 from J; bases not matched to a gene: 11. The CDR3 has 16 residues. Germline V gene lookup returns CDR1 SGHVT and CDR2 SQSDAQ.

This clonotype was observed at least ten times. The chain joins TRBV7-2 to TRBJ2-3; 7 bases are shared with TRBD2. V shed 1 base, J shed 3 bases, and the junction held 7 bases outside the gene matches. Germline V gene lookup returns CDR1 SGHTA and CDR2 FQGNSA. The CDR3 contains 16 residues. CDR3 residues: CASSLVGRGVTDTQYF. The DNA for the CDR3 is TGTGCCAGCAGCTTAGTAGGGAGGGGAGTAACAGATACGCAGTATTTT.

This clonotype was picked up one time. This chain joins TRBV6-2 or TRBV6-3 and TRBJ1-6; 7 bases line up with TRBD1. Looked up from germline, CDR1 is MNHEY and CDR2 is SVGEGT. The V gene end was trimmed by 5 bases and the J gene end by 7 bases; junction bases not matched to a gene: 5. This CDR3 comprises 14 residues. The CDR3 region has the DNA TGTGCCAGCAGTCCCCGGACAGGCAATTCACCCCTCCACTTT. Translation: CASSPRTGNSPLHF.

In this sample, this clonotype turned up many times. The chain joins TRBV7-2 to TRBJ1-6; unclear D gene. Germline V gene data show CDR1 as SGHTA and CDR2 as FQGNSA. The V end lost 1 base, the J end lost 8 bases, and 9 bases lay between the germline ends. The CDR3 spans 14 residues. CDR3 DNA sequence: TGTGCCAGCAGCTTAGGGCGGAACGATTCACCCCTCCACTTT. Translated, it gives CASSLGRNDSPLHF.

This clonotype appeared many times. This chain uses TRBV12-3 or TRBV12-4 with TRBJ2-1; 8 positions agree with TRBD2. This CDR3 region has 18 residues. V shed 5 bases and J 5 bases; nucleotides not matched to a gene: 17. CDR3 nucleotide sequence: TGTGCCAGCAGTGGGCAAGCTGGCGGGGGGCCCCGAGACAATGAGCAGTTCTTC. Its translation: CASSGQAGGGPRDNEQFF.

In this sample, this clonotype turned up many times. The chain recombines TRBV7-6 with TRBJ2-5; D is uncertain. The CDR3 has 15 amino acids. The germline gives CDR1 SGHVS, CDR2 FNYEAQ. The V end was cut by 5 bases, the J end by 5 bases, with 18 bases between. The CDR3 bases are TGTGCCAGCAGCCCTACAGTGACCCGTTTGGAGACCCAGTACTTC. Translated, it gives CASSPTVTRLETQYF.

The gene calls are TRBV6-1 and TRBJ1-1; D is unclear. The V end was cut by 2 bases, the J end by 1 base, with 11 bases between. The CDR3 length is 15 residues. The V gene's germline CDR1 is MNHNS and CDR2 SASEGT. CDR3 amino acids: CASSESEQANTEAFF. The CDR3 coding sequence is TGTGCCAGCAGTGAATCGGAGCAGGCGAACACTGAAGCTTTCTTT.

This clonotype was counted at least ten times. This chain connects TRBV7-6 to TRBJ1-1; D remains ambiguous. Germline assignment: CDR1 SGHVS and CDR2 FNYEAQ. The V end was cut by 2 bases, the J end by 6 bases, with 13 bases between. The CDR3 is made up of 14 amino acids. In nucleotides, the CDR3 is TGTGCCAGCAGCTTACAGATAAGAGGCGCTGAAGCTTTCTTT. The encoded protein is CASSLQIRGAEAFF.